What follows are 6 T cell receptor beta chains derived from one specimen sequenced in a study of blood T cell repertoires in COVID-19. Using immunoSEQ multiplex PCR, the repertoire was profiled, and TCRdb retains in-frame clones only, with some absent. The repertoire holds a few hundred thousand clones, with less than 85% as singletons. Sequencing was performed on peripheral blood. The receptors shown here come from a woman between 70 and 85 years old with acute or convalescent COVID-19.

This rearrangement joins TRBV5-5 to TRBJ2-5; TRBD2 aligns across 10 bases. Looked up from germline, CDR1 is SGHKS and CDR2 is YYEKEE (reference sequence). Trimming at V came to 4 bases and at J to 2 bases, leaving 8 bases not matched to a gene. CDR3 size: 16 residues. Here the CDR3 reads CASSPGAGGGQETQYF. The CDR3 bases are TGTGCCAGCAGCCCCGGAGCGGGGGGGGGACAAGAGACCCAGTACTTC.

The rearrangement joins TRBV6-6 to TRBJ2-1; 9 bases align to TRBD2. With 4 bases clipped from V and 3 bases from J, the junction kept 7 bases outside the gene matches. Germline V gene sequence: CDR1 MNHNY, CDR2 SVGAGI (reference sequence). The CDR3 has 16 amino acids. The CDR3 bases are TGTGCCAGCAGTTCAAGTCCTAGCGGGGTCTACAATGAGCAGTTCTTC. This codes for CASSSSPSGVYNEQFF.

The chain couples TRBV18 to TRBJ1-2, with TRBD1 identical over 7 bases. The CDR3 sequence is 16 residues long. V shed 1 base and J 2 bases; nucleotides not matched to a gene: 7. Per the germline V gene, CDR1 is KGHSH and CDR2 is LQKENI. Here the CDR3 reads CASSPQADRPNYGYTF. DNA for the CDR3: TGTGCCAGCTCACCACAGGCGGACAGGCCCAACTATGGCTACACCTTC.

The V call is TRBV6-6, the J call TRBJ2-1; 14 nucleotides match TRBD2. This CDR3 spans 15 amino acids. V was pared by 2 bases and J by 7 bases, with 1 base of the junction left unmatched. CDR1 is MNHNY and CDR2 is SVGAGI in the germline V gene (reference sequence). CDR3 in DNA: TGTGCCAGCAGTTACGGGACTAGCGGGGGAAATGAGCAGTTCTTC. Translating it yields CASSYGTSGGNEQFF.

The J gene is TRBJ2-5, the V gene TRBV6-5; 10 bases map to TRBD1. The V segment lost 6 bases and the J segment 7 bases; nucleotides outside the gene matches: 11. CDR3 size: 15 residues. CDR1 is MNHEY and CDR2 is SVGAGI in the germline V gene. CDR3 region: CASSPDRGRAGTQYF. The CDR3 coding sequence is TGTGCCAGCAGCCCCGACAGGGGGCGAGCAGGGACCCAGTACTTC.

The chain carries TRBV7-6 and TRBJ2-3, with no clear D. The CDR3 is 16 residues long. Germline V gene lookup returns CDR1 SGHVS and CDR2 FNYEAQ. The V end lost 5 bases, the J end lost 3 bases, and 18 bases lay between the germline ends. The CDR3 loop reads CASSRLSQPETDTQYF. CDR3 in DNA: TGTGCCAGCAGCCGCCTAAGTCAACCTGAGACAGATACGCAGTATTTT. Looking up the rest from reference TRBV7-6 and TRBJ2-3 gives the full variable domain: GAGVSQSPRYKVTKRGQDVALRCDPISGHVSLYWYRQALGQGPEFLTYFNYEAQQDKSGLPNDRFSAERPEGSISTLTIQRTEQRDSAMYRCASSRLSQPETDTQYFGPGTRLTVL.